This T cell receptor beta chain is drawn from a study of molecular identifiers for immune sequencing clone quantification. Per the germline V gene, CDR1 is SQVTM and CDR2 is ANQGSEA. The CDR3 runs 14 residues. The V and J ends lost 1 base and 4 bases respectively, with 11 bases between them. This clonotype has a count of ten or more. Making the bulk TCR libraries relied on previously described methods and listed TCR primers. One entry per CDR3 protein results from TCRdb running MiXCR on the PCR reads. This sample yields tens of thousands of distinct CDR3 sequences, of which over 15% are seen a single time; around 1.4% belongs to the top ten.

The rearrangement joins TRBV29-1 to TRBJ2-1; unclear D gene. The source material was naive CD8+ T cells from blood, with Jurkat cell RNA spiked in. Subset in this sample: FACS-sorted CD8+CD4-CCR7+CD45RA+ naive T cells. The clonotype originates from a human donor in good health. Some libraries in this study had Jurkat cell RNA spiked in. The CDR3 DNA follows: TGCAGCGTTGAAGGGCAGACGAAATACAATGAGCAGTTCTTC. Translated, it gives CSVEGQTKYNEQFF.